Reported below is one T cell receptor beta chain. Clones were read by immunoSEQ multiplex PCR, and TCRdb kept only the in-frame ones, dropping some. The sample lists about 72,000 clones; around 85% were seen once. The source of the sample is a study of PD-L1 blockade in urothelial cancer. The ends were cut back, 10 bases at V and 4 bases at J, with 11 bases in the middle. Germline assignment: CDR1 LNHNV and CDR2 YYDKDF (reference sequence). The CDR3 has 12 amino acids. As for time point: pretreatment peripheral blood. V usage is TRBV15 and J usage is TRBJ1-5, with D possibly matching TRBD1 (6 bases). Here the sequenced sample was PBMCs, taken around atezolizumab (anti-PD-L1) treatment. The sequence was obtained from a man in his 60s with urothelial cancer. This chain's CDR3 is CASGQQNQPQHF. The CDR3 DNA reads TGTGCCAGTGGACAGCAAAATCAGCCCCAGCATTTT. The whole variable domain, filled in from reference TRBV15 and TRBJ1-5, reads DAMVIQNPRYQVTQFGKPVTLSCSQTLNHNVMYWYQQKSSQAPKLLFHYYDKDFNNEADTPDNFQSRRPNTSFCFLDIRSPGLGDTAMYLCASGQQNQPQHFGDGTRLSIL.